Below, one T cell receptor beta chain is given with its context. The data derive from a study of blood T cell repertoires in COVID-19. Across the study: COVID-19 samples from acute and convalescent phases originated in the United States, Italy and Spain. T cells, B-cell-depleted T cells, or PBMCs provided the cDNA or gDNA that served as material.

This CDR3 has 17 amino acids. Germline assignment: CDR1 MGHRA and CDR2 YSYEKL. Trimming removed 1 base at V and 7 bases at J, with 22 bases between. In the study's own analysis: From reference gene primer amplification, estimates of nucleated cell counts were derived. Profiled with immunoSEQ multiplex PCR; TCRdb holds only in-frame clones, not every one. V, J and clone size were drawn from that table, and D and trimming were deduced from the DNA. Of about 290,000 clones listed, about 82% are singletons. This receptor was obtained from a woman between 50 and 59 years old with active or convalescent COVID-19. V usage is TRBV4-1 and J usage is TRBJ1-1, with a weak D call TRBD1 (6 bases). The material sequenced was peripheral blood. For the CDR3, the DNA is TGCGCCAGCAGCCAAGCATGGGGGAACCAGGGGAGCAATGAAGCTTTCTTT. Translated: CASSQAWGNQGSNEAFF.